The sequence of this T cell receptor (beta chain) was determined in a study of CD8 T cells in Susac syndrome (dated by TCRdb to between 2018 and 2020). A note on the overall study: Repertoire sequencing was used to test whether CD8+ T cell activation and differentiation in Susac syndrome was antigen driven. CD8+ T cell repertoire clonality was compared between about a dozen healthy donors, approximately 14 Susac syndrome patients and around 15 multiple sclerosis patients. Broad study findings and their caveats: The TCR sequencing and HLA analysis was acknowledged to have included a relatively small number of individuals.

The CDR3 measures 14 amino acids from cysteine to phenylalanine. Just CDR3 DNA is preserved here, 42 bases in frame from base 1. V lost 3 bases and J lost 2 bases; the stretch between them is 9 bases long. Peripheral blood CD8+ and CD4+ T cells from healthy donors, Susac syndrome patients and multiple sclerosis patients were profiled by high-throughput TCR beta sequencing. The multiple sclerosis controls were treatment-naive patients whose relapsing-remitting disease, either stable or active, fulfilled the revised McDonald criteria. CD8+ TEMRA cells were enriched by FACS, while bulk CD8+ and CD4+ T cells were purified by magnetic negative isolation. Blood was drawn into EDTA tubes, processed within 24 hours, and PBMCs were isolated by density gradient centrifugation. PBMCs intended for TCR sequencing were cryopreserved in liquid nitrogen and were subsequently thawed in a 37 degrees C water bath. A purity of at least 90% was achieved for sorted or isolated CD4+, CD8+ and CD8+ TEMRA cells.

This clonotype was observed a single time. Its antigen is unknown. No per-base quality is available; no much larger clone lies one base away. One read gives only weak evidence. RNA was extracted with the RNeasy kit and about 0.45 to 1 ug was reverse transcribed using random hexamers. TCR beta CDR3 regions were amplified with the immunoSEQ multiplex PCR assay covering 54 Vbeta and 13 Jbeta segments. PCR amplification bias was corrected using a synthetic template baseline for primer optimization and computational correction. The original pipeline was this. Only productive sequences were kept, with reads annotated to V, D and J genes according to IMGT and analyzed in immunoSEQ Analyzer. To calculate clonality, Shannon entropy was normalized by log2 of the number of productive unique sequences and then subtracted from one. Public and private clones were assessed among the 100 most prevalent clones of each patient and control. Susac-specific clones were defined as absent from healthy and MS cohorts, 800 to 1,200 published viral clones and other ImmuneACCESS disease sequences. TCRdb handled the public reads itself, with Q25 trimming in fastp and clone calling in MiXCR, and kept productive beta chains. Duplicate CDR3 protein sequences are folded into a single record with the most common DNA and genes. The V and J calls shown here were made by TCRdb, not taken from the authors' results. For this sample there are 150,000 to 180,000 distinct CDR3 sequences; roughly 95% appear just once. Approximately 0.15% of the sample is in the top ten clones.

The TCR sequence derives from a human donor with multiple sclerosis. The sequence joins TRBV12-3 or TRBV12-4 to TRBJ2-3, and the D gene may be TRBD1, 6 bases matching. Sequenced material: CD8+ T cells from PBMCs. The nucleotide sequence reads as follows: TGTGCCAGCAGTTTTTCAGGGGTCACAGATACGCAGTATTTT. This is translated as CASSFSGVTDTQYF.